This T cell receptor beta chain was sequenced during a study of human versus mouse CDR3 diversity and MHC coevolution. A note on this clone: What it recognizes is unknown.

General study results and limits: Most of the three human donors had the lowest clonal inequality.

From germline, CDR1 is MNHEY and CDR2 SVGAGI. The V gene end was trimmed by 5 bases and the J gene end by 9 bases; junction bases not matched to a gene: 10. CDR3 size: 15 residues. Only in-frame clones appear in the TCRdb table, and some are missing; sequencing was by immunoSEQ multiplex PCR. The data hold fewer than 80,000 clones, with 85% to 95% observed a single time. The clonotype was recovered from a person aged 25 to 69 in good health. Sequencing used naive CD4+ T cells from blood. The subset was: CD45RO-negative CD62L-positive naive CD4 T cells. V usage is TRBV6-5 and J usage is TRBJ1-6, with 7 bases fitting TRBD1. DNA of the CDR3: TGTGCCAGCAGTGCCGGGACAGCATCTAGTTCACCCCTCCACTTT. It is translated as CASSAGTASSSPLHF.